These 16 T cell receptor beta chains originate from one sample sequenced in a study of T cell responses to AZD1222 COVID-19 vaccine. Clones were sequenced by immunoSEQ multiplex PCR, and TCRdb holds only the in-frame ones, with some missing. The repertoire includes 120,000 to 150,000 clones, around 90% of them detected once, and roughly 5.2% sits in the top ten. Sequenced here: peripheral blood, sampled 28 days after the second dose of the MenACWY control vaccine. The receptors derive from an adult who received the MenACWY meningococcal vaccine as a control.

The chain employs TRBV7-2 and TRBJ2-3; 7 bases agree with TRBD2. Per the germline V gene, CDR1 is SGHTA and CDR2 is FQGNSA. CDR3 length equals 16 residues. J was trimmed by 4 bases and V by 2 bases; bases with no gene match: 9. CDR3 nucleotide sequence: TGTGCCAGCAGCTTAAGGGCGGGAGAGGGCCCAGATACGCAGTATTTT. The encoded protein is CASSLRAGEGPDTQYF.

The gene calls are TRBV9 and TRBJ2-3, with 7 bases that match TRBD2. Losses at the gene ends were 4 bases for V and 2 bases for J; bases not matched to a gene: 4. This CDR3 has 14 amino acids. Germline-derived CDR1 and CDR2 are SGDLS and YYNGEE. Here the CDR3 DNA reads TGTGCCAGCAGCATCGGGACTAACACAGATACGCAGTATTTT. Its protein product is CASSIGTNTDTQYF.

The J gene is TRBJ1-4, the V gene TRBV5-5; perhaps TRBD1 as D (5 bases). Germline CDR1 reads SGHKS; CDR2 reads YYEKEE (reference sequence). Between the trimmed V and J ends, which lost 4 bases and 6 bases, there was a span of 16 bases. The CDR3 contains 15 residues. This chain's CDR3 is CASSTEGEQDEKLFF. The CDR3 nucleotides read TGTGCCAGCAGCACCGAGGGTGAACAGGATGAAAAACTGTTTTTT.

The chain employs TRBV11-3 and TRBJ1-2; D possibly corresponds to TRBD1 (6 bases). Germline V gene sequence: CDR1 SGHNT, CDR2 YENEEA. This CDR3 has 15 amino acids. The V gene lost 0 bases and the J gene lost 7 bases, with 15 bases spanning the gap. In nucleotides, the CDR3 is TGTGCCAGCAGCTTAGAAGCGGGGGCGAGTCTTGGCTACACCTTC. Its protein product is CASSLEAGASLGYTF.

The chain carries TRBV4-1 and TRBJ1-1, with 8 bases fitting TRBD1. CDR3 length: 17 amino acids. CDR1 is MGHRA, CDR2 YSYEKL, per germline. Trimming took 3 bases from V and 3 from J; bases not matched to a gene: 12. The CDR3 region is CASSHRMTGAKDTEAFF. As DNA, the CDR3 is TGCGCCAGCAGCCACAGGATGACAGGGGCGAAAGACACTGAAGCTTTCTTT.

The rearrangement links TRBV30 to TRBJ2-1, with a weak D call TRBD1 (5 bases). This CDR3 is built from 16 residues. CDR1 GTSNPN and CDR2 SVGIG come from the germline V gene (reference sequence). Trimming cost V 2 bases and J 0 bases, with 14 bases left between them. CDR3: CAWSPSTVISYNEQFF. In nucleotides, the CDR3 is TGTGCCTGGAGTCCCTCGACAGTAATCTCCTACAATGAGCAGTTCTTC.

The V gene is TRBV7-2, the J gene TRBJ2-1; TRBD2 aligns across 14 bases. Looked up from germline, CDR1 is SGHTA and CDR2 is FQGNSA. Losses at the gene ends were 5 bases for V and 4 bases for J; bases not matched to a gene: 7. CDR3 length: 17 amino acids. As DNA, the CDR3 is TGTGCCAGCAGCCCCCGGACTAGCGGGAGGTTATACAATGAGCAGTTCTTC. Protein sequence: CASSPRTSGRLYNEQFF.

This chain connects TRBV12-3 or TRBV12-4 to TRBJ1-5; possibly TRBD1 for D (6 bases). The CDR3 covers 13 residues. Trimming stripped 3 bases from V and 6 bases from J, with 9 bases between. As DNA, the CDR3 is TGTGCCAGCAGTTTCGCAGGGGCTCAGCCCCAGCATTTT. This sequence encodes CASSFAGAQPQHF.

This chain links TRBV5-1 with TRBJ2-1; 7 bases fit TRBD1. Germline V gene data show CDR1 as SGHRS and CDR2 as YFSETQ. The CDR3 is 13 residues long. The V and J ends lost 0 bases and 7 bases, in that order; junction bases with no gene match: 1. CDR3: CASSLGGQNEQFF. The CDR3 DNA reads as TGCGCCAGCAGCTTGGGGGGACAGAATGAGCAGTTCTTC.

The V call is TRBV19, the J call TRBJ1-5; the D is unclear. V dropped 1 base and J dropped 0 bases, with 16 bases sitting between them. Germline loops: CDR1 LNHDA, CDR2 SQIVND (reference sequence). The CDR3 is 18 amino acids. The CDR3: CASSIGSYRAYSNQPQHF. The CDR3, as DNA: TGTGCCAGTAGTATAGGGAGTTACAGAGCTTATAGCAATCAGCCCCAGCATTTT.

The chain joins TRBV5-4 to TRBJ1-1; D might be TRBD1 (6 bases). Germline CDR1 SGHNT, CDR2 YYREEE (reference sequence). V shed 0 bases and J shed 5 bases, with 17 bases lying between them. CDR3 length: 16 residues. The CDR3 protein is CASSLDQTGSGTEAFF. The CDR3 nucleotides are TGTGCCAGCAGCTTGGACCAAACAGGGAGCGGGACTGAAGCTTTCTTT.

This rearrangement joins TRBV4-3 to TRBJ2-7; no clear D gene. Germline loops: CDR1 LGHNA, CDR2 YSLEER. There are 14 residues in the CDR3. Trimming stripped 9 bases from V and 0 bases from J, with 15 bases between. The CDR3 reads CASSDNRYSYEQYF. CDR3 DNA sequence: TGCGCCAGTTCCGACAACCGTTACTCCTACGAGCAGTACTTC.

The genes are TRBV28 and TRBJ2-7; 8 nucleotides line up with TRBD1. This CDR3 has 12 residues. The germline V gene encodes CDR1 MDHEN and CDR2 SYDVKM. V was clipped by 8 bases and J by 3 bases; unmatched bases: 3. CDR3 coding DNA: TGTGCCAGCCAAGGGACAGGCTACGAGCAGTACTTC. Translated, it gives CASQGTGYEQYF.

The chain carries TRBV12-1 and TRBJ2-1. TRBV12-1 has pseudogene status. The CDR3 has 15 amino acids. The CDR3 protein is CASTRRSGHNNEQFF. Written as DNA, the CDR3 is TGTGCCAGCACAAGAAGGTCGGGCCACAACAATGAGCAGTTCTTC.

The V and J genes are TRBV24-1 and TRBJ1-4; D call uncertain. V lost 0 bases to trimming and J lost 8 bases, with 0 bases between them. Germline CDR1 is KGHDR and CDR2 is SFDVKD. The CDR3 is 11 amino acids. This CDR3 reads CATSDLEKLFF. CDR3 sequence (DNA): TGTGCCACCAGTGATTTGGAAAAACTGTTTTTT.

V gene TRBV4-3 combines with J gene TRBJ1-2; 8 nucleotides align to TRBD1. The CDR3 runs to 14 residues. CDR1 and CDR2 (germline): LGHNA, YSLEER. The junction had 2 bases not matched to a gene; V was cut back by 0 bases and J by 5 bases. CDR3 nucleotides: TGCGCCAGCAGCCAAGACGGACAGGGTTATGGCTACACCTTC. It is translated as CASSQDGQGYGYTF.